This T cell receptor (beta chain) was identified in a study of long-term antiretroviral therapy in people with HIV. The study used samples holding roughly 0.95-11 million cryopreserved PBMC before DNA extraction. A v3.0 immunoSEQ assay was performed at survey level. Assay used: immunoSEQ multiplex PCR; TCRdb lists only in-frame clones, some missing. The sample lists approximately 32,000 clones, 75% to 85% seen once, with around 13% in the top ten. Source: unsorted PBMCs, taken 0.3 years after starting antiretroviral therapy. This receptor was obtained from a man aged 18 to 35 with HIV.

The CDR3 region is CASSLGQSYGYTF. The CDR3 DNA reads TGTGCCAGCAGCTTGGGACAGTCCTATGGCTACACCTTC. This chain uses TRBV5-8 with TRBJ1-2; D is perhaps TRBD1 (5 bases). V was cut by 0 bases and J by 4 bases, with 7 bases left in between. The V gene's germline CDR1 is SGHTS and CDR2 YDEGEE. The CDR3 totals 13 residues.